The source of this T cell receptor (beta chain) is a study of T cells in Graves' hyperthyroidism and ophthalmopathy. The table lists this clonotype with many counts. Amplification of TCR beta CDR3 regions was performed using RNA transcripts as template. Using the HTBI primer set, a first-round RT-PCR was run on the TCR CDR3. TCRdb reprocessed the multiplex PCR reads via MiXCR and lists one record per CDR3 protein. The repertoire holds a few hundred thousand distinct CDR3 sequences, around a sixth seen once, with around 7.3% in the top ten. The receptor comes from a woman aged 30 to 39 with Graves' hyperthyroidism. The material sequenced was blood.

Here the CDR3 reads CASSLVQGAFESGELFF. In DNA, the CDR3 is TGTGCCAGCAGTTTGGTACAGGGGGCTTTTGAGTCCGGGGAGCTGTTTTTT. The chain employs TRBV12-3 or TRBV12-4 and TRBJ2-2, with 9 bases identical to TRBD1. CDR3 size: 17 residues. With V trimmed by 3 bases and J by 6 bases, 11 bases remained unmatched.